The T cell receptor beta chain described here comes from a study of response to subunit inactivated influenza vaccine. This clonotype showed up just a few times. Its antigen is unknown. TCRdb re-called the RT-PCR reads with MiXCR, one entry per CDR3 protein. This table holds 450,000 to 700,000 distinct CDR3 sequences, 14% found once. General study results and limits: Authors suggested each seasonal flu vaccination may recruit only limited numbers of new T cells.

Material: PBMCs from blood, obtained approximately 12 days after vaccination. The receptor was isolated from a man between 50 and 59 years old who received an inactivated influenza vaccine.

The CDR3 DNA reads as TGTGCCAGCGGGGCCGGCGTTAACACCGGGGAGCTGTTTTTT. Its protein is CASGAGVNTGELFF. The chain joins TRBV6-1 to TRBJ2-2; D is perhaps TRBD1 (5 bases). Trimming took off 8 bases at V and 2 bases at J, with 12 bases between the two ends. The CDR3 consists of 14 residues. CDR1 MNHNS and CDR2 SASEGT come from the germline V gene.